This is a list of T cell receptor beta chains from one sample in a study of T cells in Graves' hyperthyroidism and ophthalmopathy. TCRdb re-derived calls from the multiplex PCR reads in MiXCR, one entry per CDR3 protein. This table holds approximately 400,000 distinct CDR3 sequences, around an eighth found once. Specimen: blood. These receptor sequences come from a man aged 45 to 65 with Graves' ophthalmopathy. Each CDR3 is given with its conserved first and last residue. The D gene is left open where the match is weak. Where a row states a size, it is once, few, many or the class of an expanded clone; other rows omit it.

V gene: TRBV9; clone size: few; J gene: TRBJ2-1; D gene: .; CDR3 DNA: TGTGCCAGCAGCGTAGCGGGCGGGGTCACACCCAATGAGCAGTTCTTC; CDR3 protein: CASSVAGGVTPNEQFF
V gene: TRBV25-1; clone size: few; J gene: TRBJ2-5; D gene: TRBD1; CDR3 DNA: TGTGCCAGCACGTCACAGGGGGCCGAGGAGACCCAGTACTTC; CDR3 protein: CASTSQGAEETQYF
V gene: TRBV3-1; clone size: many; J gene: TRBJ1-2; D gene: TRBD1; CDR3 DNA: TGTGCCAGCAGCCAAGCGTTCGGGGGACAGGGGTCCTATGGCTACACCTTC; CDR3 protein: CASSQAFGGQGSYGYTF
V gene: TRBV3-1; clone size: few; J gene: TRBJ2-7; D gene: TRBD1; CDR3 DNA: TGTGCCAGCAGCCAGAGGGACAGTTTAGGGGAGCAGTACTTC; CDR3 protein: CASSQRDSLGEQYF
V gene: TRBV30; clone size: many; J gene: TRBJ1-5; D gene: .; CDR3 DNA: TGTGCCTGGAGTGTATCCGGATCGTGGAGCAATCAGCCCCAGCATTTT; CDR3 protein: CAWSVSGSWSNQPQHF
V gene: TRBV5-1; clone size: many; J gene: TRBJ2-1; D gene: TRBD2; CDR3 DNA: TGCGCCACCTCAGCGGGAGGTTTAGACAATGAGCAGTTCTTC; CDR3 protein: CATSAGGLDNEQFF
V gene: TRBV30; clone size: many; J gene: TRBJ2-1; D gene: TRBD2; CDR3 DNA: TGTGCCTGGAGTGTAGGTAGCGGGAGGGTCAATGAGCAGTTCTTC; CDR3 protein: CAWSVGSGRVNEQFF
V gene: TRBV24-1; clone size: .; J gene: TRBJ1-2; D gene: .; CDR3 DNA: TGTGCCACCAGTGATGGAACAGGAGTCTATGGCTACACCTTC; CDR3 protein: CATSDGTGVYGYTF
V gene: TRBV29-1; clone size: .; J gene: TRBJ2-1; D gene: .; CDR3 DNA: TGCAGCGTTGGGCTAGACAATGAGCAGTTCTTC; CDR3 protein: CSVGLDNEQFF
V gene: TRBV3-1; clone size: .; J gene: TRBJ1-1; D gene: TRBD1; CDR3 DNA: TGTGCCAGCAGCCAAGGGACAGGGGGCATGAACACTGAAGCTTTCTTT; CDR3 protein: CASSQGTGGMNTEAFF
V gene: TRBV4-1; clone size: many; J gene: TRBJ2-7; D gene: TRBD1; CDR3 DNA: TGCGCCAGCAGCCAAGAGAATGTCAGATGGACAGGGTATGGCGAGCAGTACTTC; CDR3 protein: CASSQENVRWTGYGEQYF
V gene: TRBV6-2/TRBV6-3; clone size: many; J gene: TRBJ2-7; D gene: TRBD2; CDR3 DNA: TGTGCCAGCAGCCCTAGCGGGAGGGCCGTCGAGCAGTACTTC; CDR3 protein: CASSPSGRAVEQYF
V gene: TRBV14; clone size: few; J gene: TRBJ2-1; D gene: .; CDR3 DNA: TGTGCCAGCAGCCAGATTCCCTGGGAGCAGTTCTTC; CDR3 protein: CASSQIPWEQFF
V gene: TRBV20-1; clone size: many; J gene: TRBJ2-1; D gene: .; CDR3 DNA: TGCAGTGCCACCGACAGAGACAATGAGCAGTTCTTC; CDR3 protein: CSATDRDNEQFF
V gene: TRBV20-1; clone size: many; J gene: TRBJ2-1; D gene: TRBD2; CDR3 DNA: TGCAGTGCGAGTCGGGAGGGCCGCGGTAATGAGCAGTTCTTC; CDR3 protein: CSASREGRGNEQFF
V gene: TRBV7-2; clone size: .; J gene: TRBJ1-4; D gene: .; CDR3 DNA: TGTGCCAGCAGCTTAGAAAATGGGAAACTGTTTTTT; CDR3 protein: CASSLENGKLFF
V gene: TRBV5-1; clone size: few; J gene: TRBJ2-3; D gene: TRBD2; CDR3 DNA: TGCGCCGGCAGCTTGGGGTCGGGAGGGCCGTCAGATACGCGGTATTTT; CDR3 protein: CAGSLGSGGPSDTRYF
V gene: TRBV2; clone size: many; J gene: TRBJ2-1; D gene: .; CDR3 DNA: TGTGCCAGCAGTGTTGGGCTAGCGCAGCGCAAACTCTCCTACAATGAGCAGTTCTTC; CDR3 protein: CASSVGLAQRKLSYNEQFF
V gene: TRBV19; clone size: many; J gene: TRBJ2-5; D gene: .; CDR3 DNA: TGTGCCAGTAGCCTCATCGGGACTCCGGGGAAGGAGACCCAGTACTTC; CDR3 protein: CASSLIGTPGKETQYF
V gene: TRBV7-2; clone size: many; J gene: TRBJ2-1; D gene: .; CDR3 DNA: TGTGCCAGCAGCTTCTACGGGACCTACAATGAGCAGTTCTTC; CDR3 protein: CASSFYGTYNEQFF
V gene: TRBV27; clone size: .; J gene: TRBJ2-7; D gene: .; CDR3 DNA: TGTGCCAGCAGTTTCGGCGGAAACTACGAGCAGTACTTC; CDR3 protein: CASSFGGNYEQYF
V gene: TRBV24-1; clone size: few; J gene: TRBJ2-3; D gene: .; CDR3 DNA: TGTGCCACCAGTAAGCGGGCATTCACAGATACGCAGTATTTT; CDR3 protein: CATSKRAFTDTQYF
V gene: TRBV5-8; clone size: .; J gene: TRBJ1-1; D gene: .; CDR3 DNA: TGTGCCAGCCATCCCCGGGGGCTGATTGAAGCTTTCTTT; CDR3 protein: CASHPRGLIEAFF
V gene: TRBV30; clone size: many; J gene: TRBJ2-3; D gene: .; CDR3 DNA: TGTGCCTGGAGGGCGGGGCTCGGCACAGATACGCAGTATTTT; CDR3 protein: CAWRAGLGTDTQYF
V gene: TRBV14; clone size: .; J gene: TRBJ1-1; D gene: TRBD1; CDR3 DNA: TGTGCCAGCAGCCAAGATAGGCAGGGGGTGAACACTGAAGCTTTCTTT; CDR3 protein: CASSQDRQGVNTEAFF
V gene: TRBV6-1; clone size: many; J gene: TRBJ2-5; D gene: TRBD2; CDR3 DNA: TGTGCCAGCAGGGGCTCGCGGGGGCAAGAGACCCAGTACTTC; CDR3 protein: CASRGSRGQETQYF
V gene: TRBV19; clone size: few; J gene: TRBJ2-1; D gene: TRBD2; CDR3 DNA: TGTGCCAGTAGTATCTCGGATAGCGGGAGGGCCCCCAATGAGCAGTTCTTC; CDR3 protein: CASSISDSGRAPNEQFF
V gene: TRBV11-2; clone size: many; J gene: TRBJ2-3; D gene: .; CDR3 DNA: TGTGCCAGCAGCGTAGGGCTAGGGGGACCCACAGATACGCAGTATTTT; CDR3 protein: CASSVGLGGPTDTQYF
V gene: TRBV6-1; clone size: many; J gene: TRBJ2-5; D gene: TRBD2; CDR3 DNA: TGTGCCAGCAGTGAAAAAGGGGATAGCGGGAGGGCAAAAGAGACCCAGTACTTC; CDR3 protein: CASSEKGDSGRAKETQYF
V gene: TRBV2; clone size: .; J gene: TRBJ1-5; D gene: .; CDR3 DNA: TGTGCCAGCCAGAATATCAATCAGCCCCAGCATTTT; CDR3 protein: CASQNINQPQHF
V gene: TRBV4-3; clone size: once; J gene: TRBJ2-3; D gene: TRBD1; CDR3 DNA: TGCGCCAGCAGCCAAGAACAAGGACAGGGGGGTAGAGATACGCAGTATTTT; CDR3 protein: CASSQEQGQGGRDTQYF
V gene: TRBV24-1; clone size: .; J gene: TRBJ2-1; D gene: TRBD1; CDR3 DNA: TGTGCCACCAGTGATCCCGGGACAGGGAATCTCGATGAGCAGTTCTTC; CDR3 protein: CATSDPGTGNLDEQFF
V gene: TRBV6-1; clone size: many; J gene: TRBJ2-3; D gene: TRBD2; CDR3 DNA: TGTGCCAGCAGTGCAACTGCCGGGACTAGCGGGGCGAATACGCAGTATTTT; CDR3 protein: CASSATAGTSGANTQYF
V gene: TRBV9; clone size: .; J gene: TRBJ1-4; D gene: .; CDR3 DNA: TGTGCCAGCAGCGGCTCCTCTGCGGATGAAAAACTGTTTTTT; CDR3 protein: CASSGSSADEKLFF
V gene: TRBV7-8; clone size: many; J gene: TRBJ2-5; D gene: .; CDR3 DNA: TGTGCCAGCAGCTCCCCCCTCCTTGACAGTTCACGGGAGACCCAGTACTTC; CDR3 protein: CASSSPLLDSSRETQYF
V gene: TRBV11-2; clone size: few; J gene: TRBJ1-4; D gene: .; CDR3 DNA: TGTGCCAGCAGCCAAAAAGAAGGGGCGAAACTGTTTTTT; CDR3 protein: CASSQKEGAKLFF
V gene: TRBV7-9; clone size: many; J gene: TRBJ1-1; D gene: .; CDR3 DNA: TGTGCCAGCAGCTTAGCGCCGGGTGGGGGCACTGAAGCTTTCTTT; CDR3 protein: CASSLAPGGGTEAFF
V gene: TRBV5-5; clone size: many; J gene: TRBJ2-5; D gene: .; CDR3 DNA: TGTGCCAGCAGCTTGTGGCAGGGGGGGGAGACCCAGTACTTC; CDR3 protein: CASSLWQGGETQYF
V gene: TRBV5-1; clone size: many; J gene: TRBJ2-1; D gene: .; CDR3 DNA: TGCGCCAGCAGCTTGGTCCGGCCTGAGCAGTTCTTC; CDR3 protein: CASSLVRPEQFF
V gene: TRBV18; clone size: .; J gene: TRBJ2-5; D gene: .; CDR3 DNA: TGTGCCAGCTCATCATCGACAGTAAACCAAGAGACCCAGTACTTC; CDR3 protein: CASSSSTVNQETQYF
V gene: TRBV15; clone size: many; J gene: TRBJ2-1; D gene: TRBD2; CDR3 DNA: TGTGCCACCAGGGTGGGACTAGGTCTGGATGAGCAGTTCTTC; CDR3 protein: CATRVGLGLDEQFF
V gene: TRBV28; clone size: .; J gene: TRBJ2-7; D gene: TRBD2; CDR3 DNA: TGTGCCAGCAGTCCGAGCGGGAGGGCCGGGTACGAGCAGTACTTC; CDR3 protein: CASSPSGRAGYEQYF
V gene: TRBV3-1; clone size: many; J gene: TRBJ1-2; D gene: .; CDR3 DNA: TGTGCCAGCAGCTACGGGACTTCCTATGGCTACACCTTC; CDR3 protein: CASSYGTSYGYTF